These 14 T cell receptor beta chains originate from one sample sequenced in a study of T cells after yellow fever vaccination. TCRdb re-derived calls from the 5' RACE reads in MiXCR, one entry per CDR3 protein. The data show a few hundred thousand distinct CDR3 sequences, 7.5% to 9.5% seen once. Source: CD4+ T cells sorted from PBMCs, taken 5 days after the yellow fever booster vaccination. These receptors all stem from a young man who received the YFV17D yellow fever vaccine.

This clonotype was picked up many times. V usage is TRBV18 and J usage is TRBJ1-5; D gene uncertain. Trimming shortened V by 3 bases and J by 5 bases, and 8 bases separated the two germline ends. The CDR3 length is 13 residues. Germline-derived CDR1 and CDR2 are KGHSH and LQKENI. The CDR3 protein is CASSPYKDQPQHF. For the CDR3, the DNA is TGTGCCAGCTCACCCTATAAAGATCAGCCCCAGCATTTT.

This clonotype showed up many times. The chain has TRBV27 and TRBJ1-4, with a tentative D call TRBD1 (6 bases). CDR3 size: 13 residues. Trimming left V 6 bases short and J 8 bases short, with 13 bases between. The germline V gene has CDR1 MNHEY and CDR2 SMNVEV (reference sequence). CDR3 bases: TGTGCCAGCAGCTCCCGGGACATCGAAAAACTGTTTTTT. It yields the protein CASSSRDIEKLFF.

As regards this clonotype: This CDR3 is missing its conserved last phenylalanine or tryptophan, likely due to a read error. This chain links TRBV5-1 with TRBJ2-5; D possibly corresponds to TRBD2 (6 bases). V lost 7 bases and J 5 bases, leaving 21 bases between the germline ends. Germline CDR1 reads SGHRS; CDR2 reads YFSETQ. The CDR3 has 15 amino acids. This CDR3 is CASARHHAGGETQYL. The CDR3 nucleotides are TGCGCCAGCGCCCGCCATCACGCCGGAGGGGAGACCCAGTACCTC.

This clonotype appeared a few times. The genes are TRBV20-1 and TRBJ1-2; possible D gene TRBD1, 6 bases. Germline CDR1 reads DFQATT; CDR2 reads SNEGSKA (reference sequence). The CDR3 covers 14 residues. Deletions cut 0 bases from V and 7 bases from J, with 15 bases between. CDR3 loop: CSARDEAGGGGYTF. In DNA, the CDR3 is TGCAGTGCTAGAGATGAAGCCGGGGGCGGTGGCTACACCTTC.

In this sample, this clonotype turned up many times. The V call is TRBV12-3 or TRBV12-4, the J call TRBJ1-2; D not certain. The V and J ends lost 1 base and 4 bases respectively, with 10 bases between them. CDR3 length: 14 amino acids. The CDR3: CASSLEYGVYGYTF. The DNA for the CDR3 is TGTGCCAGCAGTTTAGAGTACGGCGTCTATGGCTACACCTTC.

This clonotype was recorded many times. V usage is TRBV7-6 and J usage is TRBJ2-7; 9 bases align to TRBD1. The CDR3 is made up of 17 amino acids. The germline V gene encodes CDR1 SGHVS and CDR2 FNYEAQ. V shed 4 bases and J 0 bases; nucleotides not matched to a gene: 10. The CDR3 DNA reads TGTGCCAGCAGCTCCCCCGCCGGGACAGGGAGCTCCTACGAGCAGTACTTC. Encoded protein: CASSSPAGTGSSYEQYF.

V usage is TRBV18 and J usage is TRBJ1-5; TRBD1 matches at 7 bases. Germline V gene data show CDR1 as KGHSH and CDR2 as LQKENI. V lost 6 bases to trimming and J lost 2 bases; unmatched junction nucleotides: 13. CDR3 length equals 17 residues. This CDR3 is CASSPYNTGAGNQPQHF. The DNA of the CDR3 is TGTGCCAGCTCTCCTTACAACACAGGGGCGGGCAATCAGCCCCAGCATTTT.

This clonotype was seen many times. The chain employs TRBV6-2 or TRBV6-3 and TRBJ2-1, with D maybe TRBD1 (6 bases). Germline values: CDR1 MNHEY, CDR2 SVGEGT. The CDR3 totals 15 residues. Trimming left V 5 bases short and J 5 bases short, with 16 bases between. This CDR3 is CASSPNGTLDNEQFF. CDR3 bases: TGTGCCAGCAGTCCAAACGGGACACTAGACAATGAGCAGTTCTTC.

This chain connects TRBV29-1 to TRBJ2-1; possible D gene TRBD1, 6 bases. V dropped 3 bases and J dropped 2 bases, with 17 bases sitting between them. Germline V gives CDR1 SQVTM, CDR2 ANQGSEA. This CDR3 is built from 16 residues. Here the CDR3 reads CSVDPGDRRTYNEQFF. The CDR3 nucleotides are TGCAGCGTTGACCCAGGTGACAGGAGGACCTACAATGAGCAGTTCTTC.

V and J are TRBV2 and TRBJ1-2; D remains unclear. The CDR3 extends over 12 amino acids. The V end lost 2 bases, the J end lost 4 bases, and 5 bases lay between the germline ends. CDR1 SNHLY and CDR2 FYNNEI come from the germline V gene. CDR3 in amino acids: CASSESSYGYTF. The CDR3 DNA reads TGTGCCAGCAGTGAATCCAGCTATGGCTACACCTTC.

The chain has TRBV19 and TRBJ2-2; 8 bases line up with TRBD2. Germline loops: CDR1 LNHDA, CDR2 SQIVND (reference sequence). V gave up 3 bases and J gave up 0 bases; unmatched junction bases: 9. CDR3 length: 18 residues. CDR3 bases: TGTGCCAGTAGTATTGGGACTAGGCCCCTAACGAACACCGGGGAGCTGTTTTTT. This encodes CASSIGTRPLTNTGELFF.

The CDR3, as DNA: TGTGCCAGCTACCCCCCGGGTTCCTACAATGAGCAGTTCTTC. Its protein product is CASYPPGSYNEQFF. This rearrangement joins TRBV28 to TRBJ2-1; the D is unclear. The CDR3 length is 14 residues. CDR1 MDHEN and CDR2 SYDVKM come from the germline V gene. Between the trimmed V and J ends, which lost 8 bases and 1 base, there was a span of 12 bases.

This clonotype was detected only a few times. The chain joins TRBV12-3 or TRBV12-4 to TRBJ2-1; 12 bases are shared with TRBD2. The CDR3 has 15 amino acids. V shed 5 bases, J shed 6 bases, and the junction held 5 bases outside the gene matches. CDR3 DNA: TGTGCCAGCAGTCAACGGGGACTAGCGGGCAATGAGCAGTTCTTC. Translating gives CASSQRGLAGNEQFF.

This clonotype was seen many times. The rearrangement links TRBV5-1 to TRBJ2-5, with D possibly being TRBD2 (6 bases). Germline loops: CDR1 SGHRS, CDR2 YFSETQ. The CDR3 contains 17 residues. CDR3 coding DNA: TGCGCAGGCTTAGGGAGGCCAGGCGGCCAAATTAAAGAGACCCAGTACTTC. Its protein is CAGLGRPGGQIKETQYF. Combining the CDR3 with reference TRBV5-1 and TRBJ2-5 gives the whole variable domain KAGVTQTPRYLIKTRGQQVTLSCSPISGHRSVSWYQQTPGQGLQFLFEYFSETQRNKGNFPGRFSGRQFSNSRSEMNVSTLELGDSALYLCAGLGRPGGQIKETQYFGPGTRLLVL.